The subject of this entry is one T cell receptor (beta chain). Its antigen is still unknown. No clone much larger than this one lies a single base away; base qualities are absent. Libraries were built with the immunoSEQ multiplex PCR assay. A mixture of 60 forward primers for TCR Vbeta segments and 13 reverse primers for TCR Jbeta segments was used in the multiplex PCR. A multiplex PCR assay on genomic DNA amplified the CDR3 region of rearranged TCR beta genes. The Illumina HiSeq System was used to sequence the amplified TCR beta libraries as 87-base-pair reads. The authors' analysis ran thus. A later analysis tallied 70 million to 100 million unique TCR beta chains across the 666 repertoires, and around 10 million of those chains were shared by two or more donors. Raw reads were error-corrected and collapsed into unique sequences with a nearest-neighbor algorithm that merged closely related sequences to remove PCR and sequencing errors. CDR3 sequences were aligned to IMGT reference sequences to assign V, D and J gene segments. For a sequence to be retained, a match of at least six nucleotides was required to both a V gene segment and a J gene segment. Rearrangements were called productive when the CDR3 lacked stop codons and stayed in frame with V and J; all others were non-productive. Following IMGT convention, CDR3 was defined as the stretch from the second conserved V-encoded cysteine up to the conserved J-encoded phenylalanine. Sequences without an unambiguous match to a single V gene segment were excluded from the earlier analysis of approximately 600 of the donors. An earlier analysis of just under 600 of the donors called V segments functional above 56.7% productive rearrangements and segregating when the between-donor standard deviation exceeded 5%. A statistical classification framework was developed to diagnose cytomegalovirus status using the catalog of TCR beta chain sequences. A later analysis assigned V and J genes by comparing TCR nucleotide sequences with IMGT/GENE-DB human TR gene sequences. The TCRdist pipeline was used in a later analysis to assign CDR3 sequences and most-parsimonious VDJ recombination scenarios. In a later analysis, each TCR beta chain was defined by its CDR3 amino acid sequence together with its V-gene family, and reads without a unique V-gene family were excluded. In a later analysis, a few hundred highly shared, low-generation-probability nucleotide sequences were removed to address suspected cross-contamination and a sequencing artifact. In a later analysis, a clonal expansion index for each public chain was calculated from normalized within-repertoire ranks of inferred template counts. Generation probabilities in a later analysis came from a VDJ recombination model fitted to out-of-frame rearrangements, and those results were checked against IGoR. A later analysis scored TCR-TCR, TCR-HLA and TCR-CMV co-occurrence with hypergeometric tests, applying a repertoire-size bias correction to TCR pairs. In a later analysis, false discovery rates were estimated by permuting HLA or CMV assignments 20 times. In a later analysis, co-occurring TCRs were grouped with DBSCAN, and TCRdist sequence similarity was added when clustering was performed within HLA-allele-positive subsets. Repertoires with fewer than 30,000 or more than 120,000 public chains were left out of co-occurrence clustering, as were a handful of repertoires with anomalous nucleotide sharing. TCRdb obtained this table from immuneACCESS and retained in-frame rearrangements with V and J assigned. These tables miss some clones; where compared with another copy, unresolved V genes account for less than half of the shortfall, and the remainder is unexplained. The V and J calls and clone size come from that table; D and trimming were worked out from the DNA. Counted in this sample were under 250,000 clones; around 80% of them appeared once. The ten biggest clones cover approximately 2% of the sample.

The CDR1 and CDR2 encoded by the germline V gene are SGHDT and YYEEEE. The CDR3 spans 15 residues, from the cysteine through the phenylalanine. Left in the record is the CDR3 DNA by itself, 45 bases read in frame from the first base. V and J are truncated by 3 bases and 7 bases respectively, leaving an intervening sequence of 17 bases. The cohort comprised several hundred healthy bone marrow donors. At the time of sampling, every cohort member was nominally healthy, though immune exposures that went unrecorded were likely present. The donor tested CMV seronegative and was one of the 352 seronegative cohort members. Every donor gave a peripheral blood sample, and the peripheral blood mononuclear cells from that sample were used for TCR beta sequencing. The Qiagen DNeasy Blood Extraction Kit was used to extract genomic DNA from the blood cell samples. The sample originates from a study of cytomegalovirus exposure and HLA in healthy donors (dated by TCRdb to the late 2010s). Regarding the complete study: An earlier analysis of around 600 of the donors reported roughly 270 Gb of sequence data and around 120 million unique TCR beta sequences from 150 million to 200 million T cells. A later analysis re-examined previously published TCR beta repertoires from roughly 720 donors and added high-resolution HLA genotyping to investigate patterns of TCR occurrence. The later analysis used no new phenotypic data to find candidate immune exposures, relying instead on TCR beta sequences and their occurrence across donors. In a later genetic analysis, genome-wide SNP genotypes for about 60% of the 666 donors were used, and that subset was treated as a discovery cohort. Of the roughly 400 genotyped donors, roughly 80% fell in the genetic ancestry cluster associated with self-reported Caucasian donors. To predict cytomegalovirus infection status, the study brought together high-throughput TCR immunosequencing, statistical association of individual TCRs with disease status, and machine learning. The T cell repertoires of 666 subjects were profiled by immunosequencing and related to cytomegalovirus serostatus. Every discovery cohort repertoire had been produced on one sequencing platform. In an earlier analysis of roughly 600 of the donors, high-throughput TCR beta sequencing was used to judge whether each TCR beta V gene segment behaved as functional or pseudogenic. In addition to the first cohort of 500 to 850 subjects, a separate validation cohort of 120 different subjects was used. Typing coverage varied by locus: about 620-630 donors for A, B, C, DRB1 and DQB1; roughly 510 for DQA1; around 610 for DPA1; under 490 for DPB1. The study aimed to test whether cataloging public T cell receptors could reveal signatures of past pathogen exposure. Among several hundred genotyped donors of the cohort, an average of approximately 220,000 unique TCR beta nucleotide sequences was sequenced per donor, of which roughly 17% were non-productive. Roughly 320 gigabases of sequencing data and around 88 million unique TCR sequences made up an early release that covered some 640 HLA-typed donors. Because of strong linkage in the cohort, roughly five DR-DQ haplotypes were treated as single units for association and clustering. Donor age, sex, ethnicity and CMV serostatus were collected together with the repertoire data. HLA typing covered class I and class II loci at four-digit resolution. Results and caveats for the whole study, not just this receptor: In both the original and validation cohorts, the classifier was reported to diagnose cytomegalovirus status with high specificity and sensitivity. An earlier analysis of roughly 570 of the donors showed that most TCR beta V segments appeared in productive rearrangements either about 87% or about 30% of the time, which broadly matched IMGT annotations. Three of the identified cytomegalovirus-associated TCR beta chains were confirmed in vitro to be specific for cytomegalovirus antigens. A total of 164 TCR beta chains were listed by the study as associated with cytomegalovirus. Because counts were too low, more than 15 rarely observed V segments, including chromosome 9 orphons, were excluded from the earlier analysis of some 590 of the donors. In this cohort, only TCR beta chains were sequenced, and detectable features were limited by the absence of alpha or paired-chain data. HLA typing was unavailable for some donors at each locus, so association tests used only the typed subset. V-gene and J-gene trimming of TCR beta chains was associated with a missense DCLRE1C variant in a later genetic analysis, and the association was replicated in an independent cohort. A later genetic analysis reported fewer N-insertions in productive TCRs among donors in an Asian-associated ancestry cluster than the roughly 720-donor mean. Linkage disequilibrium might explain the correlated functional status among segregating V segments, but an unknown experimental factor could not be excluded. It was suggested by the authors that the approach could potentially be generalized to other disease states and immunological phenotypes. Sequencing depth was assumed to be roughly uniform across donors in the presence/absence analyses, though that assumption may not hold. Most TCR sequences were observed very rarely across donors, whereas some public TCRs were present in many individuals. CMV serostatus was the only immune exposure information available for the cohort. A later analysis found that most CMV-associated TCR beta chains appeared HLA-restricted, with HLA associations seemingly driven largely by CMV exposure. Compared with equally common non-associated chains, HLA-associated TCR beta chains in a later analysis were more clonally expanded and had lower generation probabilities. When HLA alleles, especially DR and DQ, strongly co-occurred, attributing TCR associations to individual alleles was difficult. In a later analysis, the rate of TCR association differed among HLA loci, with DRB1 alleles having the most associated TCRs and HLA-C alleles having the fewest. The 87-base-pair reads could not distinguish some IMGT-functional V segments, including TRBV6-2 and TRBV6-3, so those segments were excluded. A cluster of highly shared sequence variants was judged likely to represent a technical artifact of the sequencing pipeline. Several of the top co-occurrence clusters appeared to be linked to parvovirus B19, influenza, CMV and Epstein-Barr virus, according to a later analysis. A further reported finding was that TCR beta sequences accurately predicted the HLA-A and HLA-B alleles for most subjects in the first cohort. At a false discovery rate of 0.05, a later analysis linked about 16,000 TCR beta sequences to specific HLA alleles.

The TCR was taken from a young man in good health and CMV-seronegative. This chain is built from TRBV5-6 and TRBJ1-5; the D segment could be TRBD1, given 5 matching bases. The sample taken for sequencing was PBMCs. The DNA sequence reads TGTGCCAGCAGCTCCAGGGAAAGGGATAGGCAGCCCCAGCATTTT. It translates to CASSSRERDRQPQHF.